The clone carrying this T cell receptor (beta chain) came up a few times. The sample comes from a study of blood T cells in healthy people across ages. Caucasian individuals from Russia who were healthy and aged about 6 to 95 acted as donors. Peripheral blood was drawn, about 9.1 milliliters per donor. For the second PCR, which ran for roughly 6 to 12 cycles, a sample-barcoded 5' primer and a J-beta primer mix were used. TCRdb re-analysed the 5' RACE reads in MiXCR, keeping a single row per CDR3 protein. This repertoire shows about 2 million distinct CDR3 sequences, about 50% found once; its top ten account for less than 2.5%. Material: blood. This TCR derives from a middle-aged woman in good health.

CDR3 sequence (DNA): TGCAGCGTCGAATTATTCAATGAGCAGTTCTTC. It codes for CSVELFNEQFF. This sequence joins TRBV29-1 and TRBJ2-1; D is ambiguous. Germline V lookup: CDR1 SQVTM, CDR2 ANQGSEA. The CDR3 spans 11 residues. V lost 6 bases to trimming and J lost 6 bases, with 9 bases between them.